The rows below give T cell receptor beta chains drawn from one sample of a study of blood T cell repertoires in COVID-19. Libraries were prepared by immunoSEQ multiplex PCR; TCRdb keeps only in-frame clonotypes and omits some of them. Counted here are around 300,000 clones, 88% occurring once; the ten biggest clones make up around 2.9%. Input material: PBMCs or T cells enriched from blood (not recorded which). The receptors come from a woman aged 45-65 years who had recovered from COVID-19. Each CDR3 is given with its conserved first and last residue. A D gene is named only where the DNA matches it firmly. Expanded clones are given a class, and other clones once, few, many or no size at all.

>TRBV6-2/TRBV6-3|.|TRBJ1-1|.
CASNPPGGRVWSAFF
TGTGCCAGCAACCCACCGGGGGGCAGGGTTTGGTCAGCTTTCTTT
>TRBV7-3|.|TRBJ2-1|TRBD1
CASSSVKAGQGLYNEQFF
TGTGCCAGCAGCTCAGTCAAAGCGGGACAGGGGTTATACAATGAGCAGTTCTTC
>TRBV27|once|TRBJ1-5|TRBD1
CASSLNRGGGQPQHF
TGTGCCAGCAGTTTAAACAGGGGTGGGGGTCAGCCCCAGCATTTT
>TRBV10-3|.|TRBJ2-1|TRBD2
CAISDSGRAIEQFF
TGTGCCATCAGTGATAGTGGGAGGGCCATTGAGCAGTTCTTC
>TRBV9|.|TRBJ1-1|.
CASSVGGGANTEAFF
TGTGCCAGCAGCGTAGGGGGCGGGGCGAACACTGAAGCTTTCTTT
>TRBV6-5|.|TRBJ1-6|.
CASSRTEYNSPLHF
TGTGCCAGCAGTCGGACAGAATATAATTCACCCCTCCACTTT
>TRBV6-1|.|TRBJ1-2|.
CASSEAHSGLYGYTF
TGTGCCAGCAGTGAAGCGCACAGCGGACTCTATGGCTACACCTTC
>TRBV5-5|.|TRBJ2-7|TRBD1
CASSFPGSGGEQYF
TGTGCCAGCAGCTTTCCGGGGTCAGGGGGCGAGCAGTACTTC
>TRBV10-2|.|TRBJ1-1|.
CASSVYRNTEAFF
TGCGCCAGCAGTGTGTACAGGAACACTGAAGCTTTCTTT
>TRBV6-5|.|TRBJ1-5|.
CASSYKSRGENQPQHF
TGTGCCAGCAGTTACAAGTCCAGGGGAGAAAATCAGCCCCAGCATTTT
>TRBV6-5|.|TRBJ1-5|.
CASSYSPIDQPQHF
TGTGCCAGCAGTTACTCTCCGATAGATCAGCCCCAGCATTTT
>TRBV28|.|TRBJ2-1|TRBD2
CASSFILGTSGRIGNEQFF
TGTGCCAGCAGTTTTATTCTCGGGACTAGCGGGAGAATAGGGAATGAGCAGTTCTTC
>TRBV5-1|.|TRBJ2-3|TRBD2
CASSLPGLASGTNTDTQYF
TGCGCCAGCAGCTTGCCGGGACTAGCTAGCGGAACCAACACAGATACGCAGTATTTT
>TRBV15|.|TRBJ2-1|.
CATSRDRGSYNEQFF
TGTGCCACCAGCAGAGACAGGGGTTCCTACAATGAGCAGTTCTTC
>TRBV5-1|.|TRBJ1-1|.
CASSLGPGTEAFF
TGCGCCAGCAGCCTTGGGCCGGGGACTGAAGCTTTCTTT
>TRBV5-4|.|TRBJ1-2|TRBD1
CASSPTFTGAFGYTF
TGTGCCAGCAGCCCGACATTCACAGGGGCGTTTGGCTACACCTTC
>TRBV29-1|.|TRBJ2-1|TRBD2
CSGGLAGTYNEQFF
TGCAGCGGCGGACTAGCGGGAACTTACAATGAGCAGTTCTTC
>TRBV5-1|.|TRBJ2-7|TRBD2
CASSLETSGSYEQYF
TGCGCCAGCAGCTTGGAGACTAGCGGTTCCTACGAGCAGTACTTC
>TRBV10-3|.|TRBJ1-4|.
CAIRAGATNEKLFF
TGTGCCATCAGAGCAGGGGCAACTAATGAAAAACTGTTTTTT
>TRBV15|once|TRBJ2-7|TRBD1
CATSRQTGITYEQYF
TGTGCCACCAGCAGACAGACAGGGATCACCTACGAGCAGTACTTC
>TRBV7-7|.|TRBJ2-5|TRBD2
CASSLSRGGSRETQYF
TGTGCTAGCAGCTTGAGCAGAGGCGGGAGCAGAGAGACCCAGTACTTC
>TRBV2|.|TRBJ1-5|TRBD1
CASKPGQVNQPQHF
TGTGCCAGCAAACCGGGACAGGTCAATCAGCCCCAGCATTTT
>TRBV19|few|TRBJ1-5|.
CASKPGRENQPQHF
TGTGCCAGTAAACCAGGACGGGAAAATCAGCCCCAGCATTTT
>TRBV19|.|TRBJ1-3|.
CASSKGTPGNTIYF
TGTGCCAGTAGTAAGGGGACTCCTGGAAACACCATATATTTT
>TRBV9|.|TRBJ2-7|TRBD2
CASSLGTSGREQYF
TGTGCCAGCAGCCTCGGGACTAGTGGGCGTGAGCAGTACTTC
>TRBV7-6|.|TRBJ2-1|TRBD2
CASSLDGTSGPWDEQFF
TGTGCCAGCAGCTTGGATGGGACTAGCGGTCCATGGGATGAGCAGTTCTTC
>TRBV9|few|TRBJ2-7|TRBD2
CASSVEGLARGYEQYF
TGTGCCAGCAGCGTAGAGGGACTAGCGAGGGGCTACGAGCAGTACTTC
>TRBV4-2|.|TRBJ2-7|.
CASSQRQDSYEQYF
TGTGCCAGCAGCCAACGACAGGACTCCTACGAGCAGTACTTC
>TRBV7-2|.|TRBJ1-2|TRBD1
CASSEPGQGSSYGYTF
TGTGCCAGCAGCGAACCGGGACAGGGTAGTAGCTATGGCTACACCTTC
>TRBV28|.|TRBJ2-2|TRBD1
CASLRTGGVSGELFF
TGTGCCAGCCTCAGGACAGGGGGCGTGAGCGGGGAGCTGTTTTTT
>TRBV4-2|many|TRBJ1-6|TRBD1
CASSQGARTGGNSPLHF
TGTGCCAGCAGCCAAGGGGCCCGGACAGGGGGCAATTCACCCCTCCACTTT
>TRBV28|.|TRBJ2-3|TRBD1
CASSRGTGLRDTQYF
TGTGCCAGCAGCCGCGGGACAGGGCTCAGAGATACGCAGTATTTT
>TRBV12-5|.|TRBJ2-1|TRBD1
CASGPQGGEQFF
TGTGCTAGTGGTCCACAGGGGGGTGAGCAGTTCTTC
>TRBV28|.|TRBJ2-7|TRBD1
CASNSGDRGRHEQYF
TGTGCCAGCAACTCTGGAGACAGGGGGCGACACGAGCAGTACTTC
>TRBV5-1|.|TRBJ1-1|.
CASRDGGLGTEAFF
TGCGCCAGCAGGGATGGGGGCCTGGGCACTGAAGCTTTCTTT
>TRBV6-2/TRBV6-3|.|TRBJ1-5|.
CASSDSGVQPQHF
TGTGCCAGCAGTGATTCAGGGGTGCAGCCCCAGCATTTT
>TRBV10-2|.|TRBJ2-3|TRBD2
CASRRTSGSQDTQYF
TGCGCCAGCAGAAGGACTAGCGGGAGTCAAGATACGCAGTATTTT
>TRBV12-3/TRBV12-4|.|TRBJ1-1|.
CASRQDIEAFF
TGTGCCAGCAGACAGGATATTGAAGCTTTCTTT
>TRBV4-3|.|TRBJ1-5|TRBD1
CASSQNFGTGANQPQHF
TGCGCCAGCAGCCAAAACTTTGGGACAGGGGCTAATCAGCCCCAGCATTTT
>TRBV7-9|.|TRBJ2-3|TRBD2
CASSLPPGLAGTDTQYF
TGTGCCAGCAGCTTACCACCGGGACTAGCGGGCACAGATACGCAGTATTTT
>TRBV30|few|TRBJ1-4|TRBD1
CAWSWTGGSEKLFF
TGTGCCTGGAGTTGGACAGGGGGTAGTGAAAAACTGTTTTTT
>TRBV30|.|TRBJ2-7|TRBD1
CAWSGRGSYSYEQYF
TGTGCCTGGAGTGGCAGGGGGAGTTACTCCTACGAGCAGTACTTC
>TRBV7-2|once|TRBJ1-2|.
CASSADSYGYTF
TGTGCCAGCAGCGCCGACAGCTATGGCTACACCTTC
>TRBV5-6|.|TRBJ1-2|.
CASSSDSAFYGYTF
TGTGCCAGCAGCTCGGACAGTGCCTTCTATGGCTACACCTTC
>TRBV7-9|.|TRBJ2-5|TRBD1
CASSLGGQGAQETQYF
TGTGCCAGCAGCTTAGGGGGACAGGGGGCACAAGAGACCCAGTACTTC
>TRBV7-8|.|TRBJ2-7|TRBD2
CASSLTGTSGIEQYF
TGTGCCAGCAGCTTGACCGGGACTAGCGGGATCGAGCAGTACTTC
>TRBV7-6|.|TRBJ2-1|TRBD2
CASSLAGGPSYNEQFF
TGTGCCAGCAGCTTAGCGGGAGGGCCTTCCTACAATGAGCAGTTCTTC
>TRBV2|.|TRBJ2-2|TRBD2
CASREREGRTGELFF
TGTGCCAGCAGAGAGCGGGAGGGCCGCACCGGGGAGCTGTTTTTT
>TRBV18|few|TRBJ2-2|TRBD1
CASSSTGANTGELFF
TGTGCCAGCTCATCGACAGGGGCGAACACCGGGGAGCTGTTTTTT
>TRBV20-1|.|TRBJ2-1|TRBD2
CSASWTSGSRNEQFF
TGCAGTGCTAGTTGGACTAGCGGGAGCCGGAATGAGCAGTTCTTC
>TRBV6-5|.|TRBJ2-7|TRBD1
CASSYKDRVHEQYF
TGTGCCAGCAGTTACAAGGACAGGGTCCACGAGCAGTACTTC
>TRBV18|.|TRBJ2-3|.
CASSPPRGDTQYF
TGTGCCAGCTCACCACCAAGGGGGGATACGCAGTATTTT
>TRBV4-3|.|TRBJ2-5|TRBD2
CASSRSGSPQETQYF
TGCGCCAGCAGCCGCAGCGGGAGCCCCCAAGAGACCCAGTACTTC
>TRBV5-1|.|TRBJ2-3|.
CASSLGTSNTDTQYF
TGCGCCAGCAGCTTGGGCACATCGAACACAGATACGCAGTATTTT